This is a list of T cell receptor beta chains from one sample in a study of blood T cells in healthy people across ages. TCRdb reprocessed the 5' RACE reads via MiXCR and lists one record per CDR3 protein. Of roughly 2 million distinct CDR3 sequences in the sample, about 50% are singletons; the top ten hold over 2%. Material for sequencing was blood. The receptors derive from a woman aged 40 to 50 in good health. The conserved cysteine and the conserved F or W are not part of the CDR3 here. Fields, in order: J gene, V gene, CDR3 protein.

TRBJ2-5,TRBV28,ASSSTSLRYQETQY
TRBJ1-2,TRBV12-3/TRBV12-4,ASTLWGGGLPYYGYT
TRBJ2-1,TRBV7-2,ASSPGTLISYNEQF
TRBJ1-6,TRBV6-4,ASSNNRGIDSPLH
TRBJ2-5,TRBV6-2/TRBV6-3,ASRTRYQETQY
TRBJ2-3,TRBV6-1,ASKSSGGAHTQY
TRBJ2-7,TRBV6-1,ASSELRAEQY
TRBJ2-7,TRBV2,ASLRDITYEQY
TRBJ1-1,TRBV11-2,ASSPTGFPEAF
TRBJ2-5,TRBV27,ASSLSRLALQETQY
TRBJ1-2,TRBV25-1,ASSDVSYYGYT
TRBJ2-3,TRBV6-6,ASSQPGLGTDTQY
TRBJ2-4,TRBV27,ATGGGPQY
TRBJ2-5,TRBV15,ATSRAGAGGETQY
TRBJ2-7,TRBV3-1,ASSQTSGVVPYNEQY
TRBJ1-2,TRBV21-1,ASWAYGYT
TRBJ1-1,TRBV7-2,ASSPGGGDTEAF
TRBJ1-6,TRBV6-5,ASSYSGSFVHSPLH
TRBJ1-6,TRBV20-1,SARDLPGQGFSPLH
TRBJ1-2,TRBV28,ASFSGPNYGYT
TRBJ2-7,TRBV6-1,ASSPTGFREQY
TRBJ2-4,TRBV20-1,SAHLSQYGKNIQY
-,TRBV15,ATSRVSGGPNEQY